Shown below are 32 T cell receptor beta chains from a single sample sequenced in a study of T cell repertoires in cytomegalovirus infection. TCRdb reprocessed the reads with MiXCR, giving one entry per CDR3 protein. The sample shows around 250,000 distinct CDR3 sequences, around 15% of them seen only once. Sequenced: CD8+ T cells from PBMCs. The receptors derive from a human donor in good health (CMV status not recorded). Some clones in this sample may be carry-over from other donors' samples.

This chain joins TRBV3-1 and TRBJ2-7; D remains unclear. CDR3 length: 14 amino acids. Trimming cost V 1 base and J 3 bases, with 10 bases left between them. The germline V gene has CDR1 LGHDT and CDR2 YNNKEL (reference sequence). This CDR3 is CASSQGTSIYEQYF. As DNA, the CDR3 is TGTGCCAGCAGCCAAGGTACAAGCATCTACGAGCAGTACTTC.

V gene TRBV20-1 combines with J gene TRBJ2-7; 8 bases line up with TRBD1. The J segment lost 6 bases and the V segment lost 2 bases, leaving 9 bases of the junction unmatched. The germline gives CDR1 DFQATT, CDR2 SNEGSKA (reference sequence). The CDR3 is made up of 14 amino acids. The CDR3 is CSARRQGFPLEQYF. In nucleotides, the CDR3 is TGCAGTGCTAGACGACAGGGGTTTCCTCTCGAGCAGTACTTC.

This chain links TRBV5-4 with TRBJ1-1; the D gene is possibly TRBD1 (5 bases). Germline loops: CDR1 SGHNT, CDR2 YYREEE (reference sequence). The V end lost 2 bases, the J end lost 1 base, and 12 bases lay between the germline ends. The CDR3 contains 15 residues. CDR3 region: CASSFGPQGNTEAFF. CDR3 nucleotides: TGTGCCAGCAGCTTTGGTCCCCAGGGGAACACTGAAGCTTTCTTT.

The gene calls are TRBV2 and TRBJ1-2, with no clear D. The V end was cut by 4 bases, the J end by 3 bases, with 15 bases between. The CDR3 contains 15 residues. CDR1 and CDR2 from the germline V gene are SNHLY and FYNNEI. CDR3 region: CASSAGEGRDYGYTF. The CDR3 bases are TGTGCCAGCAGTGCCGGCGAGGGTAGGGACTATGGCTACACCTTC.

This clonotype was seen many times. The rearrangement links TRBV7-6 to TRBJ2-7, with D hard to call. The CDR3 totals 14 residues. V shed 0 bases and J shed 5 bases, with 11 bases lying between them. Germline CDR1 reads SGHVS; CDR2 reads FNYEAQ. The CDR3 DNA reads as TGTGCCAGCAGCTTAGCTCCCAGACGGGACGAGCAGTACTTC. Protein sequence: CASSLAPRRDEQYF.

This rearrangement joins TRBV2 to TRBJ2-1; 7 nucleotides agree with TRBD2. The CDR3 runs 11 residues. Trimming cost V 8 bases and J 8 bases; bases outside gene matches: 3. Germline V gives CDR1 SNHLY, CDR2 FYNNEI. Here the CDR3 reads CASWEGHEQFF. The CDR3 DNA is TGTGCCAGCTGGGAGGGCCATGAGCAGTTCTTC.

This clonotype was observed a handful of times. This rearrangement joins TRBV12-3 or TRBV12-4 to TRBJ2-3, with D possibly called TRBD1 or TRBD2 (5 bases each). Trimming took 6 bases from V and 4 from J, leaving 17 bases between them. CDR3 length: 15 amino acids. The CDR3 nucleotides read TGTGCCAGCAGGTCCGGGACCAAGAGGCCAGATACGCAGTATTTT. Encoded protein: CASRSGTKRPDTQYF.

The chain employs TRBV4-2 and TRBJ2-7, with 11 positions matching TRBD1. CDR3 size: 16 residues. V dropped 3 bases and J dropped 2; count of bases not matched to a gene: 6. CDR1 and CDR2 (germline): LGHNA, YNFKEQ. CDR3 coding DNA: TGTGCCAGCAGCCATGATCCGGGACAGGGGGCCTACGAGCAGTACTTC. As protein: CASSHDPGQGAYEQYF.

This rearrangement joins TRBV28 to TRBJ1-2, with a weak D call TRBD1 (5 bases). Germline V lookup: CDR1 MDHEN, CDR2 SYDVKM. Between the trimmed V and J ends, which lost 7 bases and 6 bases, there was a span of 12 bases. CDR3 length: 12 amino acids. CDR3 sequence: CASTPRGDGYTF. The DNA for the CDR3 is TGTGCCAGCACCCCACGGGGGGATGGCTACACCTTC.

This chain joins TRBV29-1 and TRBJ1-2; D not certain. Germline V gives CDR1 SQVTM, CDR2 ANQGSEA. Trimming removed 1 base from V and 5 bases from J, with 8 bases in between. This CDR3 region has 12 residues. The CDR3 spells CSVEGAGYGYTF. The CDR3 DNA reads TGCAGCGTTGAAGGGGCGGGGTATGGCTACACCTTC. Based on the CDR3 plus reference TRBV29-1 and TRBJ1-2, the full variable domain is SAVISQKPSRDICQRGTSLTIQCQVDSQVTMMFWYRQQPGQSLTLIATANQGSEATYESGFVIDKFPISRPNLTFSTLTVSNMSPEDSSIYLCSVEGAGYGYTFGSGTRLTVV.

This clonotype was detected ten times or more. The chain couples TRBV11-2 to TRBJ2-5, with unresolved D. Trimming took off 1 base at V and 2 bases at J, with 11 bases between the two ends. The germline V gene encodes CDR1 SGHAT and CDR2 FQNNGV. CDR3 length equals 15 residues. Here the CDR3 DNA reads TGTGCCAGCAGCTTAGTAAACTGGAGTCAAGAGACCCAGTACTTC. Translating it yields CASSLVNWSQETQYF.

This clonotype was detected ten times or more. The rearrangement links TRBV6-2 or TRBV6-3 to TRBJ2-6; possible D gene TRBD2, 6 bases. The CDR3 covers 16 residues. From germline, CDR1 is MNHEY and CDR2 SVGEGT. The V end was cut by 4 bases, the J end by 1 base, with 11 bases between. The CDR3 reads CASSLGRLSGANVLTF. The CDR3 nucleotides are TGTGCCAGCAGTTTGGGGAGGTTATCTGGGGCCAACGTCCTGACTTTC.

The chain has TRBV4-3 and TRBJ2-1; 9 bases are shared with TRBD2. CDR3 length: 18 amino acids. Germline values: CDR1 LGHNA, CDR2 YSLEER. With V trimmed by 5 bases and J by 0 bases, 11 bases remained unmatched. Written as DNA, the CDR3 is TGCGCCAGCAGCTGGGAGCGGGGGGCCACTCTCTCCTACAATGAGCAGTTCTTC. It yields the protein CASSWERGATLSYNEQFF.

This clonotype was seen many times. The V gene is TRBV6-1, the J gene TRBJ2-2, with D hard to call. CDR3 size: 12 residues. Germline V CDR1 and CDR2: MNHNS, SASEGT. V was cut by 10 bases and J by 4 bases, with 10 bases left in between. The DNA of the CDR3 is TGTGCCACCATTTCGCTCACCGGGGAGCTGTTTTTT. Translated, it gives CATISLTGELFF.

The table lists this clonotype with a few counts. This chain links TRBV27 with TRBJ1-4, with no clear D. The V end was cut by 6 bases, the J end by 7 bases, with 6 bases between. The CDR3 is 11 residues long. The germline CDR1 and CDR2 sequences are MNHEY and SMNVEV (reference sequence). CDR3 in DNA: TGTGCCAGCAGCCACGGTGAAAAACTGTTTTTT. It encodes CASSHGEKLFF.

This clonotype was counted a few times. The chain couples TRBV28 to TRBJ2-1, with a tentative D call TRBD1 (5 bases). Between the trimmed V and J ends, which lost 0 bases and 7 bases, there was a span of 16 bases. The CDR3 sequence is 16 residues long. Germline CDR1 reads MDHEN; CDR2 reads SYDVKM. For the CDR3, the DNA is TGTGCCAGCAGTTTATGGGGCCCCGGTACAGGTAATGAGCAGTTCTTC. Its translation: CASSLWGPGTGNEQFF. Variable domain in full (rest from reference TRBV28 and TRBJ2-1): DVKVTQSSRYLVKRTGEKVFLECVQDMDHENMFWYRQDPGLGLRLIYFSYDVKMKEKGDIPEGYSVSREKKERFSLILESASTNQTSMYLCASSLWGPGTGNEQFFGPGTRLTVL.

Many counts were recorded for this clonotype. V usage is TRBV20-1 and J usage is TRBJ2-3; 7 bases match TRBD2. With V trimmed by 2 bases and J by 2 bases, 7 bases remained unmatched. The germline V gene has CDR1 DFQATT and CDR2 SNEGSKA (reference sequence). The CDR3 contains 15 residues. The CDR3 DNA reads TGCAGTGCTAGATTCCCAAGCGGGGACACAGATACGCAGTATTTT. The encoded protein is CSARFPSGDTDTQYF.

This clonotype appeared many times. The CDR3 region has the DNA TGTGCCAGTAGTATACCGAAGGGCAGCTTGAACACTGAAGCTTTCTTT. Protein: CASSIPKGSLNTEAFF. The chain couples TRBV19 to TRBJ1-1; D is unclear. This CDR3 is built from 16 residues. With 2 bases removed from V and 0 bases from J, the gap between germline ends came to 13 bases. The germline V gene encodes CDR1 LNHDA and CDR2 SQIVND (reference sequence).

This clonotype showed up many times. The genes are TRBV7-9 and TRBJ1-1; 9 bases are shared with TRBD1. The V segment lost 5 bases and the J segment 7 bases; nucleotides outside the gene matches: 8. The CDR3 totals 14 residues. Germline V CDR1 and CDR2: SEHNR, FQNEAQ (reference sequence). This chain's CDR3 is CASSMNADRGEAFF. Here the CDR3 DNA reads TGTGCCAGCAGCATGAACGCGGACAGGGGTGAAGCTTTCTTT.

This chain uses TRBV29-1 with TRBJ2-7; 10 nucleotides agree with TRBD1. V trimming: 7 bases; J trimming: 5 bases; junction bases outside the gene matches: 14. Germline assignment: CDR1 SQVTM and CDR2 ANQGSEA. CDR3 size: 15 residues. This chain's CDR3 is CSDRTGGGRSHEQYF. DNA for the CDR3: TGCAGCGATCGGACAGGGGGTGGTCGTTCGCACGAGCAGTACTTC.

In its sample, this clonotype was seen a few times. The rearrangement uses TRBV12-3 or TRBV12-4 and TRBJ2-7; a possible D gene is TRBD2 (5 bases). Trimming took off 5 bases at V and 1 base at J, with 9 bases between the two ends. The CDR3 is 13 amino acids. CDR3 amino acids: CASSQRESYEQYF. The CDR3 region has the DNA TGTGCCAGCAGTCAACGGGAATCCTACGAGCAGTACTTC.

This clonotype was detected ten times or more. V usage is TRBV7-6 and J usage is TRBJ1-1; no reliable D call. The CDR3 runs 14 residues. V dropped 3 bases and J dropped 4 bases, with 12 bases sitting between them. Per the germline V gene, CDR1 is SGHVS and CDR2 is FNYEAQ. CDR3 in DNA: TGTGCCAGCAGCTTCGGACGGCTGGGCACTGAAGCTTTCTTT. The encoded protein is CASSFGRLGTEAFF.

This clonotype was recorded at least ten times. This chain links TRBV7-6 with TRBJ2-1; D uncertain. This CDR3 is built from 17 residues. The germline V gene encodes CDR1 SGHVS and CDR2 FNYEAQ. Trimming removed 1 base at V and 0 bases at J, with 13 bases between. DNA for the CDR3: TGTGCCAGCAGCTTAGATTACAGATCGAGCTCCTACAATGAGCAGTTCTTC. It translates to CASSLDYRSSSYNEQFF.

This clonotype was observed a handful of times. This rearrangement joins TRBV5-5 to TRBJ2-1; 9 bases agree with TRBD1. V shed 4 bases and J 10 bases; nucleotides not matched to a gene: 6. There are 13 residues in the CDR3. CDR1 is SGHKS, CDR2 YYEKEE, per germline (reference sequence). The DNA for the CDR3 is TGTGCCAGCAGCAGGGGGACAGGGTACGAGCAGTTCTTC. The encoded protein is CASSRGTGYEQFF.

The sample holds a few counts of this clonotype. This chain joins TRBV29-1 and TRBJ1-2; 7 bases match TRBD1. Germline CDR1 reads SQVTM; CDR2 reads ANQGSEA. This CDR3 is built from 14 residues. With 3 bases clipped from V and 0 bases from J, the junction kept 4 bases outside the gene matches. This CDR3 reads CSVDPGQTNYGYTF. The CDR3 nucleotides are TGCAGCGTTGATCCGGGACAGACTAACTATGGCTACACCTTC. Drawing the rest from reference TRBV29-1 and TRBJ1-2, the complete variable domain is SAVISQKPSRDICQRGTSLTIQCQVDSQVTMMFWYRQQPGQSLTLIATANQGSEATYESGFVIDKFPISRPNLTFSTLTVSNMSPEDSSIYLCSVDPGQTNYGYTFGSGTRLTVV.

The V call is TRBV6-2 or TRBV6-3, the J call TRBJ1-5, with D tentatively TRBD1 (5 bases). Germline values: CDR1 MNHEY, CDR2 SVGEGT. The CDR3 is made up of 15 amino acids. V was cut by 7 bases and J by 1 base, with 14 bases left in between. The CDR3 region is CASTLRRDSNQPQHF. The CDR3 bases are TGTGCCAGCACCCTACGCCGGGACAGCAATCAGCCCCAGCATTTT.

This clonotype was found many times. This chain connects TRBV12-5 to TRBJ2-7, with TRBD1 matching over 8 bases. The CDR3 is 14 amino acids. Germline CDR1 and CDR2: LGHNT and FRNRAP. The J segment lost 4 bases and the V segment lost 6 bases, leaving 8 bases of the junction unmatched. CDR3 amino acids: CASGPDRGWYEQYF. The CDR3 DNA follows: TGTGCTAGTGGACCTGACAGGGGATGGTACGAGCAGTACTTC.

This clonotype was detected many times. Germline is not matched at one junction end, which may reflect a read error. The chain has TRBV5-1 and TRBJ2-1, with 9 nucleotides matching TRBD2. The CDR3 extends over 14 amino acids. Germline lookup yields CDR1 SGHRS and CDR2 YFSETQ. Here the CDR3 reads CASSLAGGPNEQFF. The CDR3 nucleotides read TGTGCCAGCAGCTTGGCGGGGGGGCCCAATGAGCAGTTCTTC.

This clonotype was counted ten times or more. The V gene is TRBV7-2, the J gene TRBJ2-3; 9 bases match TRBD2. Per germline, CDR1 SGHTA and CDR2 FQGNSA. V was pared by 8 bases and J by 0 bases, with 6 bases of the junction left unmatched. CDR3 length: 15 residues. The CDR3 spells CASLHAGGSTDTQYF. The CDR3 nucleotides are TGTGCCAGCCTACACGCGGGGGGGAGCACAGATACGCAGTATTTT. The complete variable domain, with remaining parts taken from reference TRBV7-2 and TRBJ2-3, reads GAGVSQSPSNKVTEKGKDVELRCDPISGHTALYWYRQSLGQGLEFLIYFQGNSAPDKSGLPSDRFSAERTGGSVSTLTIQRTQQEDSAVYLCASLHAGGSTDTQYFGPGTRLTVL.

Details on this clonotype: A much bigger clone sits one base away, suggesting this may be a read error. The rearrangement uses TRBV7-8 and TRBJ1-1, with D perhaps TRBD1 (6 bases). The germline V and J ends were trimmed by 3 bases and 4 bases, with 15 bases remaining between them. The length of the CDR3 is 15 residues. Germline V gene sequence: CDR1 SGHVS, CDR2 FQNEAQ. As DNA, the CDR3 is TGTGCCAGCAGCTTTTCAGGGGTCCGGGGCACTGAAGCTTTCTTT. Protein sequence: CASSFSGVRGTEAFF.

This clonotype was seen many times. V gene TRBV7-9 combines with J gene TRBJ2-3; D is uncertain. CDR1 SEHNR and CDR2 FQNEAQ come from the germline V gene (reference sequence). The length of the CDR3 is 17 residues. Trimming stripped 3 bases from V and 2 bases from J, with 18 bases between. In nucleotides, the CDR3 is TGTGCCAGCAGCTTTTCTCTTGACATCCTAAACACAGATACGCAGTATTTT. Protein product: CASSFSLDILNTDTQYF.

This clonotype was detected a few times. The rearrangement uses TRBV5-1 and TRBJ1-1; D is unresolved. CDR1 and CDR2 from the germline V gene are SGHRS and YFSETQ. CDR3 size: 14 residues. Trimming cost V 3 bases and J 2 bases, with 11 bases left between them. The CDR3 is CASSSWAANTEAFF. CDR3 in DNA: TGCGCCAGCAGCTCCTGGGCAGCCAACACTGAAGCTTTCTTT.